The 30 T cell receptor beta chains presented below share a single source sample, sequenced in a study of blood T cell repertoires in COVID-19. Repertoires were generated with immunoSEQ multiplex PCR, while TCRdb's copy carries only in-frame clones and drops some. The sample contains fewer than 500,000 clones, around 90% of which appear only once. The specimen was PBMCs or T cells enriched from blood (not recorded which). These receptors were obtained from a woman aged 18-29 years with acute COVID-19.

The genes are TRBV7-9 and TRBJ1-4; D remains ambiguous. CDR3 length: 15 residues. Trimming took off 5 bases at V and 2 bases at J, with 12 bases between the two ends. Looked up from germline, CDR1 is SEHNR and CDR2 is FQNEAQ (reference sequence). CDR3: CASSRRTGTNEKLFF. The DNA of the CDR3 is TGTGCCAGCAGCCGGAGGACGGGGACTAATGAAAAACTGTTTTTT. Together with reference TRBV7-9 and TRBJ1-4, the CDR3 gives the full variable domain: DTGVSQNPRHKITKRGQNVTFRCDPISEHNRLYWYRQTLGQGPEFLTYFQNEAQLEKSRLLSDRFSAERPKGSFSTLEIQRTEQGDSAMYLCASSRRTGTNEKLFFGSGTQLSVL.

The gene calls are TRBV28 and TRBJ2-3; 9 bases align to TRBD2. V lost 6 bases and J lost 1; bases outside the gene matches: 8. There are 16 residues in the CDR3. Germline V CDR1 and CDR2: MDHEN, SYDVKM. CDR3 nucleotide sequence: TGTGCCAGCAGCACCACGACTAGCGGCGGCACAGATACGCAGTATTTT. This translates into CASSTTTSGGTDTQYF.

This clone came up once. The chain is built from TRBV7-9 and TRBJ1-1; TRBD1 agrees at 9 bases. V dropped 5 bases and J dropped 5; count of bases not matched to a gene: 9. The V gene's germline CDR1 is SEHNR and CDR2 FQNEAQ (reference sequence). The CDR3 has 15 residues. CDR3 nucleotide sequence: TGTGCCAGCAGCCTTTCGACAGGGGGAGGGACTGAAGCTTTCTTT. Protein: CASSLSTGGGTEAFF. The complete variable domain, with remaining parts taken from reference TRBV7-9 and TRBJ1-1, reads DTGVSQNPRHKITKRGQNVTFRCDPISEHNRLYWYRQTLGQGPEFLTYFQNEAQLEKSRLLSDRFSAERPKGSFSTLEIQRTEQGDSAMYLCASSLSTGGGTEAFFGQGTRLTVV.

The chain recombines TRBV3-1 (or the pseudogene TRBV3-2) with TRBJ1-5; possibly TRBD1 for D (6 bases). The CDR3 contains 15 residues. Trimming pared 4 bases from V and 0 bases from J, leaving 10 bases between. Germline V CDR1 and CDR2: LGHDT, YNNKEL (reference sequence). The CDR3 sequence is CASSPGTTSNQPQHF. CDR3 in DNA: TGTGCCAGCAGCCCCGGGACAACTAGCAATCAGCCCCAGCATTTT.

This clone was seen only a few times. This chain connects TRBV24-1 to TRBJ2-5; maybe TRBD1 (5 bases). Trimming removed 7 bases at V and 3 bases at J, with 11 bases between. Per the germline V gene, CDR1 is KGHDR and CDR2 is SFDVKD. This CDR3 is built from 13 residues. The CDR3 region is CATSPQGEETQYF. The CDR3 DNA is TGTGCCACCAGCCCCCAGGGCGAAGAGACCCAGTACTTC.

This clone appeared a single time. The CDR3 is CASSDPGQGSYEQYF. The DNA of the CDR3 is TGCGCCAGCAGTGACCCGGGACAGGGTTCTTACGAGCAGTACTTC. The chain is built from TRBV10-1 and TRBJ2-7, with 9 bases aligning to TRBD1. V gave up 3 bases and J gave up 4 bases; unmatched junction bases: 7. The germline gives CDR1 WNHNN, CDR2 SYGVQD (reference sequence). CDR3 size: 15 residues.

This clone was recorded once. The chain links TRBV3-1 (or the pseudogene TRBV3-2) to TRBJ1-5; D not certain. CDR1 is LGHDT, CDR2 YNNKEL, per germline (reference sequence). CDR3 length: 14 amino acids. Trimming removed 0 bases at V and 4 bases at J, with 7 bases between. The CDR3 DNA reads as TGTGCCAGCAGCCAAGACAACAGAAATCAGCCCCAGCATTTT. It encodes CASSQDNRNQPQHF.

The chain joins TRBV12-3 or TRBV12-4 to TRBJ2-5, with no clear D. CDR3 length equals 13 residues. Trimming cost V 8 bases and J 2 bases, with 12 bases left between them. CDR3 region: CASSASAQETQYF. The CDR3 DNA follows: TGTGCCAGCTCCGCCAGCGCGCAAGAGACCCAGTACTTC.

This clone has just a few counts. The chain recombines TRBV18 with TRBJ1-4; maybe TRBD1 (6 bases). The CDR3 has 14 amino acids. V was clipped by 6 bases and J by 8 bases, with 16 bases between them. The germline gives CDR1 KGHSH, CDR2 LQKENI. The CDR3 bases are TGTGCCAGCTCGGAACAGGGCCTAGGAGAAAAACTGTTTTTT. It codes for CASSEQGLGEKLFF.

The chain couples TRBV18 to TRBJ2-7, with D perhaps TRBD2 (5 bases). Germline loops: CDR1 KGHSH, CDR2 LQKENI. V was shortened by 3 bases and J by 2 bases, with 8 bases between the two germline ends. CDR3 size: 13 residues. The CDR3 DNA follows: TGTGCCAGCTCACCGGACTCAACCTACGAGCAGTACTTC. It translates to CASSPDSTYEQYF.

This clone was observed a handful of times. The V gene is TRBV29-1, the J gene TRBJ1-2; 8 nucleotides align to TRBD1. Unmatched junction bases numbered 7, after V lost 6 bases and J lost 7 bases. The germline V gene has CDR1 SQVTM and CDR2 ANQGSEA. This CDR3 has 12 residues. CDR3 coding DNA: TGCAGCGTCACGGACAGGGTACCTGGCTACACCTTC. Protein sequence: CSVTDRVPGYTF. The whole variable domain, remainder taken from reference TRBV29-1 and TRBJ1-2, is SAVISQKPSRDICQRGTSLTIQCQVDSQVTMMFWYRQQPGQSLTLIATANQGSEATYESGFVIDKFPISRPNLTFSTLTVSNMSPEDSSIYLCSVTDRVPGYTFGSGTRLTVV.

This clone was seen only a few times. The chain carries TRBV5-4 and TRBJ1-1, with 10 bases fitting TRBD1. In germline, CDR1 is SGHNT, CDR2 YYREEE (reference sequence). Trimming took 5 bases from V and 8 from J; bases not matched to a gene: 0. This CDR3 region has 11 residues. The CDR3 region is CASRGQGEAFF. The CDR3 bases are TGTGCCAGCAGGGGACAGGGGGAAGCTTTCTTT.

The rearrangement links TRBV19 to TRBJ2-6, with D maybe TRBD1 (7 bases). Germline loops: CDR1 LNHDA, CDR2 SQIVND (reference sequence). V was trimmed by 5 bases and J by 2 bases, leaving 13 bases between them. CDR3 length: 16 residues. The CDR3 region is CASSFQGGTGANVLTF. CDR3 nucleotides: TGTGCCAGTAGTTTCCAGGGGGGAACTGGGGCCAACGTCCTGACTTTC.

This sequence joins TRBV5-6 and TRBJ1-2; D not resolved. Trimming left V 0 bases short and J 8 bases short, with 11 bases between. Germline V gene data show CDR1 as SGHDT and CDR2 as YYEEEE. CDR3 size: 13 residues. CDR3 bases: TGTGCCAGCAGCTTGGGGGCAGGAGGCGGCTACACCTTC. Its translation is CASSLGAGGGYTF.

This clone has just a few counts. The CDR3 reads CASSNPGGINTEAFF. Written as DNA, the CDR3 is TGCGCCAGCAGCAACCCAGGAGGAATTAACACTGAAGCTTTCTTT. The V call is TRBV5-1, the J call TRBJ1-1; D gene unclear. This CDR3 region has 15 residues. V was shortened by 4 bases and J by 2 bases, with 15 bases between the two germline ends. Germline-derived CDR1 and CDR2 are SGHRS and YFSETQ.

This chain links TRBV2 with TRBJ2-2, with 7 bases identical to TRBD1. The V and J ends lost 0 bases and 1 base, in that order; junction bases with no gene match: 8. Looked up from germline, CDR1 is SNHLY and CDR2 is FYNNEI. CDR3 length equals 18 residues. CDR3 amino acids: CASSEAVTGAGNTGELFF. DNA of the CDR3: TGTGCCAGCAGTGAAGCCGTAACAGGGGCCGGGAACACCGGGGAGCTGTTTTTT.

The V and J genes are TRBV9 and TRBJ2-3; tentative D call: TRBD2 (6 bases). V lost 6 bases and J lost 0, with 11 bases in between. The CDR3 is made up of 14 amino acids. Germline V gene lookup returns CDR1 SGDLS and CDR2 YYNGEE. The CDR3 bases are TGTGCCAGCACTTTGGACTACAGCACAGATACGCAGTATTTT. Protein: CASTLDYSTDTQYF.

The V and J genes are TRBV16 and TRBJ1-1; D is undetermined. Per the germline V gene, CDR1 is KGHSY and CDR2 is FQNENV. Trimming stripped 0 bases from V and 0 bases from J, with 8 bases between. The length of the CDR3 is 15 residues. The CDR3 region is CASSQSKSMNTEAFF. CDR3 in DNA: TGTGCCAGCAGCCAATCCAAGAGCATGAACACTGAAGCTTTCTTT.

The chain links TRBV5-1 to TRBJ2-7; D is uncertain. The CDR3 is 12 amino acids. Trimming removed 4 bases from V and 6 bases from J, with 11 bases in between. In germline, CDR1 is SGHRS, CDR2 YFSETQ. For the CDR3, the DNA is TGCGCCAGCAGCCCCGACTTTGGCGAGCAGTACTTC. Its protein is CASSPDFGEQYF. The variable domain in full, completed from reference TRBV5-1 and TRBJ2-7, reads KAGVTQTPRYLIKTRGQQVTLSCSPISGHRSVSWYQQTPGQGLQFLFEYFSETQRNKGNFPGRFSGRQFSNSRSEMNVSTLELGDSALYLCASSPDFGEQYFGPGTRLTVT.

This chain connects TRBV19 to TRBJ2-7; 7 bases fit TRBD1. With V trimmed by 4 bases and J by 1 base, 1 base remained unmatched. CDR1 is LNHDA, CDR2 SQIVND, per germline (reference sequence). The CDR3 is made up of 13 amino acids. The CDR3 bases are TGTGCCAGTAGTAGGGACAGTTCCTACGAGCAGTACTTC. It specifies CASSRDSSYEQYF.

CDR3 protein: CASSELSSGSIDEQFF. DNA of the CDR3: TGTGCCAGCAGTGAATTGAGCAGCGGGAGTATCGATGAGCAGTTCTTC. This rearrangement joins TRBV25-1 to TRBJ2-1, with TRBD2 matching over 8 bases. Germline loops: CDR1 MGHDK, CDR2 SYGVNS. The CDR3 totals 16 residues. Trimming took 1 base from V and 8 from J; bases not matched to a gene: 10.

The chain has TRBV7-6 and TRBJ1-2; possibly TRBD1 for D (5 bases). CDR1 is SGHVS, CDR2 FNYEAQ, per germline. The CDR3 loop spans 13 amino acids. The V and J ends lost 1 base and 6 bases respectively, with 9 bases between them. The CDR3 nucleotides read TGTGCCAGCAGCTTAGAGGGCAGGGATGGCTACACCTTC. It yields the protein CASSLEGRDGYTF.

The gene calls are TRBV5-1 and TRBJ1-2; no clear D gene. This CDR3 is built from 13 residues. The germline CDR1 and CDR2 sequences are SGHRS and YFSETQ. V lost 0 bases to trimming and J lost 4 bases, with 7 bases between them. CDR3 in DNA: TGCGCCAGCAGCTTGGGCCAGATCTATGGCTACACCTTC. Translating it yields CASSLGQIYGYTF.

The DNA for the CDR3 is TGTGCCAGCAGTTTAAGTGGGCTCTATAGCAATCAGCCCCAGCATTTT. Its protein product is CASSLSGLYSNQPQHF. V usage is TRBV27 and J usage is TRBJ1-5, with D uncertain. The CDR3 has 16 amino acids. Germline-derived CDR1 and CDR2 are MNHEY and SMNVEV (reference sequence). Trimming took 2 bases from V and 0 from J, leaving 11 bases between them.

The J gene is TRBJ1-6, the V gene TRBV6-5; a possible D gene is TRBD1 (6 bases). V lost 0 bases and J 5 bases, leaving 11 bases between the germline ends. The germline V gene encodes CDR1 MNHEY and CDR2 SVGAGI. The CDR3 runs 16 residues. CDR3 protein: CASSYSQGPDNSPLHF. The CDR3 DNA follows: TGTGCCAGCAGTTACTCACAGGGCCCAGATAATTCACCCCTCCACTTT.

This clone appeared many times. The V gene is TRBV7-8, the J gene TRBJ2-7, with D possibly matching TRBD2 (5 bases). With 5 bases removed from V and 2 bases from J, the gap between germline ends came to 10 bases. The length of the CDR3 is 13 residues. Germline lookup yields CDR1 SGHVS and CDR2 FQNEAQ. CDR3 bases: TGTGCCAGCAGCGTCGGGATTACCTACGAGCAGTACTTC. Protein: CASSVGITYEQYF.

The CDR3 protein is CASSSALTDTQYF. CDR3 in DNA: TGTGCCAGCAGTTCCGCGCTCACAGATACGCAGTATTTT. This sequence joins TRBV28 and TRBJ2-3, with no clear D. V lost 4 bases to trimming and J lost 2 bases, with 7 bases between them. CDR1 MDHEN and CDR2 SYDVKM come from the germline V gene. The CDR3 has 13 residues.

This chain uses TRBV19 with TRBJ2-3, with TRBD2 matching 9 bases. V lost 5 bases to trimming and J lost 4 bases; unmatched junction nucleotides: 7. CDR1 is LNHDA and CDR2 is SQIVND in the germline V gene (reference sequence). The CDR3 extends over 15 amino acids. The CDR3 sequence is CASSPRGGRADTQYF. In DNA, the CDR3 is TGTGCCAGTAGTCCGCGGGGGGGCCGCGCAGATACGCAGTATTTT. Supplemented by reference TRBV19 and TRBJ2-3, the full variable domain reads DGGITQSPKYLFRKEGQNVTLSCEQNLNHDAMYWYRQDPGQGLRLIYYSQIVNDFQKGDIAEGYSVSREKKESFPLTVTSAQKNPTAFYLCASSPRGGRADTQYFGPGTRLTVL.

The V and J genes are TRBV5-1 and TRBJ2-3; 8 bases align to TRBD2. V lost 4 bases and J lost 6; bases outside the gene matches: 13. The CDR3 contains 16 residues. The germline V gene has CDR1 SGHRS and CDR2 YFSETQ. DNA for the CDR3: TGCGCCAGCAGCGACATAGCGGCCGGGGGGGCGGATACGCAGTATTTT. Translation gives CASSDIAAGGADTQYF.

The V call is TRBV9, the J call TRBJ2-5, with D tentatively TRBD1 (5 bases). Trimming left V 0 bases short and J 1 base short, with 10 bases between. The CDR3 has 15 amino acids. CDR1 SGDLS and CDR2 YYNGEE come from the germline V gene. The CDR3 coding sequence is TGTGCCAGCAGCGTAGAACAGGCACCCCAAGAGACCCAGTACTTC. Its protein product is CASSVEQAPQETQYF. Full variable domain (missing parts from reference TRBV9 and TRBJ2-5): DSGVTQTPKHLITATGQRVTLRCSPRSGDLSVYWYQQSLDQGLQFLIQYYNGEERAKGNILERFSAQQFPDLHSELNLSSLELGDSALYFCASSVEQAPQETQYFGPGTRLLVL.